A selection of T cell receptor beta chains follows, all from one sample in a study of molecular identifiers for immune sequencing clone quantification. One entry per CDR3 protein, called by TCRdb with MiXCR from the PCR reads. The table records about 65,000 distinct CDR3 sequences, 18% of them present only once. The sample comprised naive CD8+ T cells from blood, with Jurkat cell RNA spiked in. The source is a human donor in good health. Some libraries in this study had Jurkat cell RNA spiked in. Each CDR3 is given with its conserved first and last residue. D genes are given only for firm matches. Size tells how often a clone was seen (once, few, many) or the class of an expanded clone, and some rows leave it out.

D: -; V: TRBV12-3/TRBV12-4; J: TRBJ1-1; size: -; DNA: TGTGCCAGCAGTTTAAAGTTCAAAATAGGGACTGAAGCTTTCTTT; CDR3: CASSLKFKIGTEAFF
D: -; V: TRBV7-2; J: TRBJ2-7; size: many; DNA: TGTGCCAGCAGCTTAGTTCCCGGCTCCTCCTACGAGCAGTACTTC; CDR3: CASSLVPGSSYEQYF
D: TRBD2; V: TRBV4-2; J: TRBJ2-7; size: many; DNA: TGTGCCAGCAGCCAAGGGGCGGGAGGCGGTGACGAGCAGTACTTC; CDR3: CASSQGAGGGDEQYF
D: -; V: TRBV10-3; J: TRBJ2-7; size: -; DNA: TGTGCCATCAGTGAAGCCCGGCGGAGCGAGAACGGCCAGCTCTACGGGCAGTACTTC; CDR3: CAISEARRSENGQLYGQYF
D: TRBD1; V: TRBV6-1; J: TRBJ2-7; size: -; DNA: TGTGCCAGCAGTGAACACATAGGGACAGGGGGTTATTACGAGCAGTACTTC; CDR3: CASSEHIGTGGYYEQYF
D: -; V: TRBV6-4; J: TRBJ2-3; size: -; DNA: TGTGCCAGCAGTGACGGGTATAGCACAGATACGCAGTATTTT; CDR3: CASSDGYSTDTQYF
D: -; V: TRBV25-1; J: TRBJ2-1; size: many; DNA: TGTGCCAGCAGTGAAAGGGGGGATGGTGAGCAGTTCTTC; CDR3: CASSERGDGEQFF
D: TRBD2; V: TRBV7-3; J: TRBJ2-3; size: many; DNA: TGTGCCAGCACCGAGGGGGGGAGCGGGAGGCCAGATACGCAGTATTTT; CDR3: CASTEGGSGRPDTQYF
D: TRBD2; V: TRBV2; J: TRBJ2-1; size: -; DNA: TGTGCCAGCAGGTCAGCGGGAGGGTACAATGAGCAGTTCTTC; CDR3: CASRSAGGYNEQFF
D: -; V: TRBV12-3/TRBV12-4; J: TRBJ1-1; size: -; DNA: TGTGCCAGCAGCTATGACATGAACACTGAAGCTTTCTTT; CDR3: CASSYDMNTEAFF
D: -; V: TRBV30; J: TRBJ1-5; size: many; DNA: TGTGCCTGGAGTGTAGCCGGGCAGGGAGAGCATTTT; CDR3: CAWSVAGQGEHF